The source of this T cell receptor (beta chain) is a study of blood T cell repertoires in COVID-19. About the study: T cells, B-cell-depleted T cells, or PBMCs provided the cDNA or gDNA that served as material.

Source study methods: Reference gene primer amplification gave nucleated cell count estimates. Data came from immunoSEQ multiplex PCR; TCRdb stores just in-frame clones and leaves some out. D and trimming were read from the DNA, whereas the V and J calls and clone size are those reported in that table. The data show under 200,000 clones, approximately 81% seen once. V was trimmed by 6 bases and J by 1 base, leaving 12 bases between them. Per germline, CDR1 LNHDA and CDR2 SQIVND (reference sequence). The CDR3 extends over 14 amino acids. The chain uses TRBV19 and TRBJ1-1; tentatively, D is TRBD1 (5 bases). The receptor comes from a man between 35 and 55 years old with acute or convalescent COVID-19. The material sequenced was peripheral blood. The CDR3 spells CASRGLNQNTEAFF. In DNA form, the CDR3 reads TGTGCCAGTAGGGGACTGAACCAGAACACTGAAGCTTTCTTT.